These 24 T cell receptor beta chains came from one sample sequenced in a study of radiotherapy plus CTLA-4 blockade in lung cancer (dated by TCRdb to the late 2010s). The library was generated by the immunoSEQ multiplex PCR assay. Held by TCRdb, this immuneACCESS table contains in-frame sequences only and omits some clones. Under half of the omission traces to an unresolved V gene where checked; the cause of the rest is unknown. The table for this sample lists about 59,000 clones; roughly four fifths of them were counted only once. In total, the top ten clones hold around 6% of the sample. Source: peripheral blood, taken from a patient treated with radiotherapy plus ipilimumab. The receptors here all came from a human donor with non-small cell lung cancer whose response to radiotherapy plus ipilimumab could not be evaluated.

J is TRBJ2-1 and V is TRBV7-2; 11 positions match TRBD2. The germline V gene has CDR1 SGHTA and CDR2 FQGNSA. This CDR3 is 15 amino acids long. V lost 4 bases, J lost 5 bases, and 4 bases stayed unmatched. The CDR3 is CASSSTSGVHNEQFF. Written as DNA, the CDR3 is TGTGCCAGCAGCTCGACTAGCGGGGTACACAATGAGCAGTTCTTC.

This clone was recorded only once. The chain uses TRBV7-6 and TRBJ2-1, with D possibly TRBD2 on 5 matching bases. Germline loops: CDR1 SGHVS, CDR2 FNYEAQ. The V end lost 1 base, the J end lost 7 bases, and 11 bases lay between the germline ends. This CDR3 is 14 amino acids long. The chain's CDR3 is CASSLEASSNEQFF. The CDR3 DNA follows: TGTGCCAGCAGCTTAGAGGCTAGCAGTAATGAGCAGTTCTTC.

The genes are TRBV5-1 and TRBJ1-5, with TRBD1 identical over 7 bases. This CDR3 has 14 residues. Germline CDR1 reads SGHRS; CDR2 reads YFSETQ. J gave up 4 bases and V 3 bases, and 4 bases lay outside the gene matches. The CDR3 nucleotides read TGCGCCAGCAGCTCAGGGGGGCTTAATCAGCCCCAGCATTTT. Residues: CASSSGGLNQPQHF. The whole variable domain, remainder taken from reference TRBV5-1 and TRBJ1-5, is KAGVTQTPRYLIKTRGQQVTLSCSPISGHRSVSWYQQTPGQGLQFLFEYFSETQRNKGNFPGRFSGRQFSNSRSEMNVSTLELGDSALYLCASSSGGLNQPQHFGDGTRLSIL.

The chain joins TRBV30 to TRBJ2-1; 7 nucleotides match TRBD2. CDR3 length: 12 residues. Trimming took 7 bases from V and 9 from J; bases not matched to a gene: 9. Germline CDR1 and CDR2: GTSNPN and SVGIG (reference sequence). This CDR3 is CAYTGLGGEQFF. The CDR3 coding sequence is TGTGCCTACACAGGACTAGGTGGTGAGCAGTTCTTC.

This clone was detected only a few times. The CDR3 region is CASSDPTGQETQYF. The DNA for the CDR3 is TGTGCCAGCAGTGATCCGACAGGACAAGAGACCCAGTACTTC. The chain combines TRBV2 with TRBJ2-5; D may be TRBD1 (6 bases). From germline, CDR1 is SNHLY and CDR2 FYNNEI. This CDR3 is 14 amino acids long. V shed 3 bases and J shed 2 bases, with 10 bases lying between them. Variable domain in full (rest from reference TRBV2 and TRBJ2-5): EPEVTQTPSHQVTQMGQEVILRCVPISNHLYFYWYRQILGQKVEFLVSFYNNEISEKSEIFDDQFSVERPDGSNFTLKIRSTKLEDSAMYFCASSDPTGQETQYFGPGTRLLVL.

This chain uses TRBV5-1 with TRBJ2-6; D possibly corresponds to TRBD2 (6 bases). V was trimmed by 4 bases and J by 0 bases, leaving 11 bases between them. Germline lookup yields CDR1 SGHRS and CDR2 YFSETQ. This CDR3 is built from 16 residues. The CDR3 is CASSPGLSSGANVLTF. The CDR3 coding sequence is TGCGCCAGCAGCCCGGGACTGTCCTCTGGGGCCAACGTCCTGACTTTC.

This chain uses TRBV11-2 with TRBJ2-5; TRBD1 matches 8 bases. The J call is in doubt because the DNA end fits TRBJ2-7 better. CDR3 length: 18 amino acids. Germline V lookup: CDR1 SGHAT, CDR2 FQNNGV. As DNA, the CDR3 is TGTGCCAGCAGCCGGGTGGACAGGGTCGGGGTTCGCGACTACGAGCAGTACTTC. Protein sequence: CASSRVDRVGVRDYEQYF.

V gene TRBV9 combines with J gene TRBJ2-1, with TRBD2 matching 12 bases. Germline CDR1 is SGDLS and CDR2 is YYNGEE. The CDR3 runs 16 residues. V lost 5 bases, J lost 9 bases, and 12 bases stayed unmatched. CDR3 nucleotide sequence: TGTGCCAGCAGTGGAGCGGGACTAGCGGGCGGAGGTGAGCAGTTCTTC. Encoded protein: CASSGAGLAGGGEQFF.

J is TRBJ2-3 and V is TRBV7-9, with D unclear. Germline loops: CDR1 SEHNR, CDR2 FQNEAQ (reference sequence). The V and J ends lost 1 base and 4 bases respectively, with 9 bases between them. This CDR3 is 14 amino acids long. The CDR3 sequence is CASSLGYGSDTQYF. The CDR3 coding sequence is TGTGCCAGCAGCTTAGGGTACGGTTCAGATACGCAGTATTTT.

The V and J genes are TRBV28 and TRBJ2-3; weak D call: TRBD2 (5 bases). Germline loops: CDR1 MDHEN, CDR2 SYDVKM. The V end lost 7 bases, the J end lost 2 bases, and 13 bases lay between the germline ends. The CDR3 covers 14 residues. CDR3 sequence (DNA): TGTGCCAGCACCCCCGGAGGTTTCACAGATACGCAGTATTTT. Translating it yields CASTPGGFTDTQYF.

This chain connects TRBV7-2 to TRBJ2-2, with D maybe TRBD2 (6 bases). CDR1 and CDR2 from the germline V gene are SGHTA and FQGNSA. This CDR3 is 16 amino acids long. Trimming removed 1 base at V and 2 bases at J, with 11 bases between. The CDR3 nucleotides read TGTGCCAGCAGCTTAGAGCGGGTAGCTAACACCGGGGAGCTGTTTTTT. Protein: CASSLERVANTGELFF.

The chain combines TRBV7-2 with TRBJ2-7; D unclear. The CDR3 runs to 13 residues. The germline CDR1 and CDR2 sequences are SGHTA and FQGNSA. V was clipped by 5 bases and J by 6 bases, with 14 bases between them. CDR3 DNA: TGTGCCAGCAGCCCGCAACTCCTTTCCGAGCAGTACTTC. It specifies CASSPQLLSEQYF.

The chain couples TRBV18 to TRBJ2-3; TRBD2 aligns across 7 bases. In germline, CDR1 is KGHSH, CDR2 LQKENI. This CDR3 spans 16 amino acids. V dropped 3 bases and J dropped 2; count of bases not matched to a gene: 8. The CDR3 is CASSPPSGLLTDTQYF. In DNA, the CDR3 is TGTGCCAGCTCACCCCCTAGCGGCCTACTCACAGATACGCAGTATTTT.

The chain couples TRBV27 to TRBJ1-1, with D tentatively TRBD1 (6 bases). The V gene's germline CDR1 is MNHEY and CDR2 SMNVEV (reference sequence). Trimming shortened V by 2 bases and J by 3 bases, and 16 bases separated the two germline ends. The CDR3 extends over 16 amino acids. CDR3 in DNA: TGTGCCAGCAGTTTAAGGGCAGGGGTACGGGACACTGAAGCTTTCTTT. It is translated as CASSLRAGVRDTEAFF.

Of note for this clone: Different DNA sequences within this sample yield the same CDR3. The V gene is TRBV6-1, the J gene TRBJ2-2, with 9 bases lining up with TRBD1. Germline V lookup: CDR1 MNHNS, CDR2 SASEGT. J gave up 2 bases and V 4 bases, and 2 bases lay outside the gene matches. The CDR3 sequence is 15 residues long. The chain's CDR3 is CASSAGQGNTGELFF. CDR3 bases: TGTGCCAGCAGTGCGGGACAGGGTAACACCGGGGAGCTGTTTTTT.

The chain combines TRBV10-2 with TRBJ2-2; D gene unclear. Germline V lookup: CDR1 WSHSY, CDR2 SAAADI. This CDR3 is 14 amino acids long. V was pared by 4 bases and J by 0 bases, with 6 bases between. CDR3 in amino acids: CASSVSANTGELFF. CDR3 nucleotide sequence: TGCGCCAGCAGTGTAAGCGCGAACACCGGGGAGCTGTTTTTT.

The chain recombines TRBV20-1 with TRBJ1-2; D call uncertain. The V end lost 3 bases, the J end lost 6 bases, and 8 bases lay between the germline ends. In germline, CDR1 is DFQATT, CDR2 SNEGSKA (reference sequence). The CDR3 is made up of 11 amino acids. In DNA form, the CDR3 reads TGCAGTGCTAGTGACGGGAATGGCTACACCTTC. It codes for CSASDGNGYTF.

DNA for the CDR3: TGTGCCAGCAGGCCCGACAGGGGAAATTCACCCCTCCACTTT. It translates to CASRPDRGNSPLHF. The J gene is TRBJ1-6, the V gene TRBV6-5, with TRBD1 matching over 8 bases. Germline assignment: CDR1 MNHEY and CDR2 SVGAGI. The V gene end was trimmed by 6 bases and the J gene end by 7 bases; junction bases not matched to a gene: 5. This CDR3 comprises 14 residues.

This clone showed up just a few times. The chain has TRBV27 and TRBJ1-4; no clear D gene. Trimming left V 7 bases short and J 7 bases short, with 16 bases between. The CDR3 extends over 14 amino acids. CDR1 is MNHEY and CDR2 is SMNVEV in the germline V gene (reference sequence). The CDR3 DNA reads as TGTGCCAGCAAACCCGGAGGTTTCGGTGAAAAACTGTTTTTT. Translation gives CASKPGGFGEKLFF.

This chain connects TRBV19 to TRBJ1-1; no reliable D call. The CDR3 length is 13 residues. Germline assignment: CDR1 LNHDA and CDR2 SQIVND (reference sequence). V shed 7 bases and J shed 1 base, with 10 bases lying between them. CDR3 sequence: CASKGRGNTEAFF. CDR3 DNA: TGTGCCAGTAAGGGCCGGGGGAACACTGAAGCTTTCTTT.

The V and J genes are TRBV7-2 and TRBJ2-1; tentatively, D is TRBD1 (6 bases). Germline V gives CDR1 SGHTA, CDR2 FQGNSA. The V end was cut by 1 base, the J end by 4 bases, with 11 bases between. The CDR3 covers 15 residues. In DNA, the CDR3 is TGTGCCAGCAGCTTAGTCGGGCAGGGGTACAATGAGCAGTTCTTC. It specifies CASSLVGQGYNEQFF.

V is TRBV6-5 and J is TRBJ1-1, with 9 positions matching TRBD1. The CDR3 is 15 residues long. J was trimmed by 6 bases and V by 8 bases; bases with no gene match: 13. The V gene's germline CDR1 is MNHEY and CDR2 SVGAGI. The CDR3 is CASATGGYGKSEAFF. The CDR3 nucleotides are TGTGCCAGCGCAACAGGGGGCTACGGGAAGTCTGAAGCTTTCTTT.

The rearrangement links TRBV7-2 to TRBJ2-4; the D gene is possibly TRBD1 (5 bases). CDR3 size: 18 residues. V lost 1 base, J lost 1 base, and 17 bases lay in between. Germline CDR1 and CDR2: SGHTA and FQGNSA. The DNA for the CDR3 is TGTGCCAGCAGCTTAGAGGGCCCAACAGGAGTGGCCAAAAACATTCAGTACTTC. Translated: CASSLEGPTGVAKNIQYF. Supplemented by reference TRBV7-2 and TRBJ2-4, the full variable domain reads GAGVSQSPSNKVTEKGKDVELRCDPISGHTALYWYRQSLGQGLEFLIYFQGNSAPDKSGLPSDRFSAERTGGSVSTLTIQRTQQEDSAVYLCASSLEGPTGVAKNIQYFGAGTRLSVL.

The table lists this clone with a few counts. The gene calls are TRBV10-2 and TRBJ1-2; D not certain. The CDR3 totals 13 residues. V gave up 1 base and J gave up 8 bases, with 11 bases separating them. Germline V lookup: CDR1 WSHSY, CDR2 SAAADI. CDR3 loop: CASSEFQDFGYTF. CDR3 DNA: TGCGCCAGCAGTGAGTTTCAGGATTTCGGCTACACCTTC.